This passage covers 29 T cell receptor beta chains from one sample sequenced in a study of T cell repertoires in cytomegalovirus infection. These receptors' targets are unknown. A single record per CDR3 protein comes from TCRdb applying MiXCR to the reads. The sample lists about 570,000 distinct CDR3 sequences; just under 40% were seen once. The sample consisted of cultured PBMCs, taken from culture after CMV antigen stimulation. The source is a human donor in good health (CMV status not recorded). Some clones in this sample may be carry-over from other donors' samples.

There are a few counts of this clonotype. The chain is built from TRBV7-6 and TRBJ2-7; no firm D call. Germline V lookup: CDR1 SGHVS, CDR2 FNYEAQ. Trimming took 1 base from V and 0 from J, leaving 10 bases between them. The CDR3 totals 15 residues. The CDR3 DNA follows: TGTGCCAGCAGCTTAGGGCGGCCGCCCTCCTACGAGCAGTACTTC. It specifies CASSLGRPPSYEQYF.

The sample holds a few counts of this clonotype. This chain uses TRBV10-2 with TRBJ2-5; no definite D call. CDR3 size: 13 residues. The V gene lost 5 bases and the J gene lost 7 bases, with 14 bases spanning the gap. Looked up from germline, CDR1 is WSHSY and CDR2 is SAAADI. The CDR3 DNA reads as TGCGCCAGCAGTCCAACACAGACCGGGACCCAGTACTTC. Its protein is CASSPTQTGTQYF.

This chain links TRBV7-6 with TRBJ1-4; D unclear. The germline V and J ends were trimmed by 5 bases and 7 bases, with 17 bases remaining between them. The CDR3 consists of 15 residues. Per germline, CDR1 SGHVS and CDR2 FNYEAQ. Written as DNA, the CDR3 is TGTGCCAGCAGCGCCAACGGGGTGGACGGTGAAAAACTGTTTTTT. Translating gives CASSANGVDGEKLFF.

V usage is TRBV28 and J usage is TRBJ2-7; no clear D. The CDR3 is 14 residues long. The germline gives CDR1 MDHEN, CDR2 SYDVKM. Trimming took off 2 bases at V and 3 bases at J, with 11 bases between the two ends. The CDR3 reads CASSLERWGYEQYF. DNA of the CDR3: TGTGCCAGCAGTTTAGAACGTTGGGGCTACGAGCAGTACTTC.

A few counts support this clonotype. The CDR3 coding sequence is TGCAGCGTGGGGGCCCGGCGAGACTACAATGAGCAGTTCTTC. Protein sequence: CSVGARRDYNEQFF. V is TRBV29-1 and J is TRBJ2-1, with TRBD1 as a possible D gene (6 bases). V was clipped by 6 bases and J by 3 bases, with 15 bases between them. CDR1 SQVTM and CDR2 ANQGSEA come from the germline V gene. The CDR3 sequence is 14 residues long.

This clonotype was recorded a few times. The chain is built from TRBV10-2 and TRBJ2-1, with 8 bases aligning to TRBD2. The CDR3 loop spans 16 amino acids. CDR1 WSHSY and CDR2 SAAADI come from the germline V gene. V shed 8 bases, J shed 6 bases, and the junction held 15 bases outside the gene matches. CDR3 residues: CASLESSGSRPNEQFF. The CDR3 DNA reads TGCGCCAGCCTCGAATCTAGCGGGTCGCGACCCAATGAGCAGTTCTTC.

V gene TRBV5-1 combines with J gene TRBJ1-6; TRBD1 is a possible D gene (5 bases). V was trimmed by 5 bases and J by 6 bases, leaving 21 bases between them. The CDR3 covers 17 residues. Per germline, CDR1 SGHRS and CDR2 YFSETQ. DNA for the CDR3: TGCGCCAGCAGTGAAGCCCTAACTCCAGGGCGTAATTCACCCCTCCACTTT. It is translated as CASSEALTPGRNSPLHF.

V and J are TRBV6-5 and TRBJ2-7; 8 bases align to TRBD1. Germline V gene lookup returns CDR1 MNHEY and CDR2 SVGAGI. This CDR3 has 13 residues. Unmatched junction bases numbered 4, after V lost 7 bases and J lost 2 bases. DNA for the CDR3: TGTGCCAGCATAGGGACAGGAACCTACGAGCAGTACTTC. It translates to CASIGTGTYEQYF.

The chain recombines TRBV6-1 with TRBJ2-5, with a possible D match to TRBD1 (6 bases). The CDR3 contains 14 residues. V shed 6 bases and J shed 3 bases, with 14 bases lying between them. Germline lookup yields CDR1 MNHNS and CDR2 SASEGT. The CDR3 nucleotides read TGTGCCAGCAGCGCAACAGGGAACAAAGAGACCCAGTACTTC. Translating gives CASSATGNKETQYF.

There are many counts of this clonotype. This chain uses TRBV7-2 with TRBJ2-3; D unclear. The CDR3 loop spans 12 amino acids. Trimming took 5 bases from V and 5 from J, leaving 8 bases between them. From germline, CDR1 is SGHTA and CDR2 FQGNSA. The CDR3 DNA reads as TGTGCCAGCAGCCCCACCGGAGATACGCAGTATTTT. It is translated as CASSPTGDTQYF.

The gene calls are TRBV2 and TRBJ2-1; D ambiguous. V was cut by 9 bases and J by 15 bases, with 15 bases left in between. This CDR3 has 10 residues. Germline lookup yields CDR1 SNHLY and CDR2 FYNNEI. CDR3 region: CASGKTLWFF. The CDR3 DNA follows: TGTGCCAGTGGGAAGACTTTGTGGTTCTTC.

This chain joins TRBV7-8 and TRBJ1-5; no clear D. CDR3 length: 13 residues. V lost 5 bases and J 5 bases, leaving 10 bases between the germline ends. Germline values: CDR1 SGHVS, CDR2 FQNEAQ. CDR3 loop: CASSRGLYQPQHF. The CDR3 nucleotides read TGTGCCAGCAGCCGGGGTCTCTATCAGCCCCAGCATTTT.

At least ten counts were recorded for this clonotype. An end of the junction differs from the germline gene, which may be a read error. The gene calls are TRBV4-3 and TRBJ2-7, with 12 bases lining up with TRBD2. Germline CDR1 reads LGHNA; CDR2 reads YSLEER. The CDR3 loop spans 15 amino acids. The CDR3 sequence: CASSRGLAGTYEQYF. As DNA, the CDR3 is TGTGCCAGCAGCCGGGGACTAGCGGGCACCTACGAGCAGTACTTC.

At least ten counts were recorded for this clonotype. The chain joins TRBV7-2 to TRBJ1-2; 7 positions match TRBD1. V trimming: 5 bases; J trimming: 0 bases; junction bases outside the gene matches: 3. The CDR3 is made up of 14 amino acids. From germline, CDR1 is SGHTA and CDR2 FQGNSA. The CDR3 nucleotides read TGTGCCAGCAGCCCAGGGACAGCTAACTATGGCTACACCTTC. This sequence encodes CASSPGTANYGYTF.

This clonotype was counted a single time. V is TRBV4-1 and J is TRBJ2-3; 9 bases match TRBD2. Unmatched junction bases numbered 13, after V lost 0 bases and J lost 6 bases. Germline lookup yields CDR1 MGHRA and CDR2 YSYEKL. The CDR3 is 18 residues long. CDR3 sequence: CASSQDGAAGGGTDTQYF. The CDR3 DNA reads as TGCGCCAGCAGCCAAGACGGTGCGGCGGGAGGGGGTACGGATACGCAGTATTTT.

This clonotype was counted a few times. CDR3 nucleotide sequence: TGCGCCAGCAAGAACCCCGGACCGAGGTTCGATGAGCAGTTCTTC. This encodes CASKNPGPRFDEQFF. The chain has TRBV10-1 and TRBJ2-1; unclear D gene. This CDR3 contains 15 residues. Germline CDR1 WNHNN, CDR2 SYGVQD (reference sequence). V lost 7 bases and J lost 8, with 21 bases in between.

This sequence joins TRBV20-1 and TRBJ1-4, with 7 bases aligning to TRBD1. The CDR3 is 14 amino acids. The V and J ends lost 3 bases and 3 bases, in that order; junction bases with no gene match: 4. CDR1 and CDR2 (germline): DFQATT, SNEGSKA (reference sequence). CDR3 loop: CSASTTGSNEKLFF. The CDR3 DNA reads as TGCAGTGCTAGCACGACAGGGTCTAATGAAAAACTGTTTTTT.

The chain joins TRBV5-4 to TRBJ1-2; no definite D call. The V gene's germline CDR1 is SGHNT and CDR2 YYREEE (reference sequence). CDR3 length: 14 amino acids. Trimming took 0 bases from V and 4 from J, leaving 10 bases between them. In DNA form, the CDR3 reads TGTGCCAGCAGCTTGGGTGCCGGAGCCTATGGCTACACCTTC. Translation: CASSLGAGAYGYTF.

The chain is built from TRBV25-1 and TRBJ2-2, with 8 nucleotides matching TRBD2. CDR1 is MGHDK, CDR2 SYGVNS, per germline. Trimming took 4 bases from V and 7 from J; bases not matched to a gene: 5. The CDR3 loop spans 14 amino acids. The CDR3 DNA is TGTGCCAGCAGTGGATCGGGAGGGGTCGGGGAGCTGTTTTTT. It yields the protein CASSGSGGVGELFF.

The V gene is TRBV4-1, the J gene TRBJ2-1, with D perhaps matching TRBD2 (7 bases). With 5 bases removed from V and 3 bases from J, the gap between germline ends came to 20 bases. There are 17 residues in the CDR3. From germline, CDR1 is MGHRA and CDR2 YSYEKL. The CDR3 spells CASSKGGETSYYNEQFF. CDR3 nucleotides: TGCGCCAGCAGCAAGGGGGGAGAGACTAGCTACTACAATGAGCAGTTCTTC.

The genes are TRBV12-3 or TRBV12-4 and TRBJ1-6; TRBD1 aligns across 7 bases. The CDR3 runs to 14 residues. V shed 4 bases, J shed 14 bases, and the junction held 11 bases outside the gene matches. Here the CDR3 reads CASSSRDRSSTLHF. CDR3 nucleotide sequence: TGTGCCAGCAGTTCTAGGGACAGATCTTCGACCCTCCACTTT.

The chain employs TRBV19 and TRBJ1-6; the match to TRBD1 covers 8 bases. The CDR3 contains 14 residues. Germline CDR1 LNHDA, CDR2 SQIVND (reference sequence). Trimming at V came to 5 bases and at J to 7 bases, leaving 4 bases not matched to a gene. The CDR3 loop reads CASSVAGGNSPLHF. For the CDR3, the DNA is TGTGCCAGTAGTGTGGCAGGGGGCAATTCACCCCTCCACTTT.

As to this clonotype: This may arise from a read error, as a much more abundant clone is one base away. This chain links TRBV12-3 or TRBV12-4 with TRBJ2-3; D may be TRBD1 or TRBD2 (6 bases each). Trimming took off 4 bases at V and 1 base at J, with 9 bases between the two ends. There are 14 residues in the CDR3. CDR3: CASSWGAGTDTQYF. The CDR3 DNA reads TGTGCCAGCAGTTGGGGGGCCGGCACAGATACGCAGTATTTT.

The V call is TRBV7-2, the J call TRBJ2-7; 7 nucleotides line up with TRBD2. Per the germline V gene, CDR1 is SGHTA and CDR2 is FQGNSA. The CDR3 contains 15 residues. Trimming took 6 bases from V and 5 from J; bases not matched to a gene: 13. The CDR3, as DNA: TGTGCCAGCAGTTCCAGGCTGGGAGGGATCGACGAGCAGTACTTC. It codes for CASSSRLGGIDEQYF.

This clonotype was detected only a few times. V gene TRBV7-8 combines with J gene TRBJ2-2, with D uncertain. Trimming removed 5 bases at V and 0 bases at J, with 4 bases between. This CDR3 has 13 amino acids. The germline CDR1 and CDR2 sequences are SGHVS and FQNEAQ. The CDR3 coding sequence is TGTGCCAGCAGCCAACCGAACACCGGGGAGCTGTTTTTT. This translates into CASSQPNTGELFF.

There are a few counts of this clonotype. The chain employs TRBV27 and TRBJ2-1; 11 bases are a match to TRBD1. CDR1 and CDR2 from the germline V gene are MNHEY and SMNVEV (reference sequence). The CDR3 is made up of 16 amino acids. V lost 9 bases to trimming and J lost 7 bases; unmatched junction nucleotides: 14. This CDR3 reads CASDPRGDRGINEQFF. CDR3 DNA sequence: TGTGCCAGTGACCCGCGCGGGGACAGGGGGATTAATGAGCAGTTCTTC.

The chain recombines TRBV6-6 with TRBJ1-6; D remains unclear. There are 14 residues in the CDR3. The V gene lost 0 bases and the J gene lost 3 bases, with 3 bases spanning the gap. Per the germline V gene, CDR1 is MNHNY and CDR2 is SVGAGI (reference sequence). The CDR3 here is CASSYSLYNSPLHF. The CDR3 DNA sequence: TGTGCCAGCAGTTACTCCCTCTATAATTCACCCCTCCACTTT.

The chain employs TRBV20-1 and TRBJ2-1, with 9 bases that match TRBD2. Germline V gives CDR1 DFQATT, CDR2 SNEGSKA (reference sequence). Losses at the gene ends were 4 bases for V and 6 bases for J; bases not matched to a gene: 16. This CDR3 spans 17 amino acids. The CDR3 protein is CSANSPRYGLASNEQFF. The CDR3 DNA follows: TGCAGTGCTAACTCCCCACGATACGGACTAGCGTCCAATGAGCAGTTCTTC.

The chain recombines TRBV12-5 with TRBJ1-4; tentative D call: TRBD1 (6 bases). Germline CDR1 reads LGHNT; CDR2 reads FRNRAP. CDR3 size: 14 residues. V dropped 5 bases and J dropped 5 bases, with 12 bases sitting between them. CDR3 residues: CASGQGQENEKLFF. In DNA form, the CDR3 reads TGTGCTAGTGGTCAGGGACAAGAGAATGAAAAACTGTTTTTT.